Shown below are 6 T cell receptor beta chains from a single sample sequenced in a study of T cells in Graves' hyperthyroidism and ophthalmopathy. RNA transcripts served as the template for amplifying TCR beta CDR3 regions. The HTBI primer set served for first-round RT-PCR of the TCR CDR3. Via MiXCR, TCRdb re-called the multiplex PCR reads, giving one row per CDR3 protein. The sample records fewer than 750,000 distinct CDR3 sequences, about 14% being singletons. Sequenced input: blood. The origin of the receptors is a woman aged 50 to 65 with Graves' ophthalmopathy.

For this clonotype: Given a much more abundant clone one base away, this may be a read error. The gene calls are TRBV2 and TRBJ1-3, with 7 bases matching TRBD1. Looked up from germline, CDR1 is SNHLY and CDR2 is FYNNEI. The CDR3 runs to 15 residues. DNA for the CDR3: TGTGCCAGCAGTGCCGACAGGGTCTCTGAAAACACCATATATTTT. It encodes CASSADRVSENTIYF.

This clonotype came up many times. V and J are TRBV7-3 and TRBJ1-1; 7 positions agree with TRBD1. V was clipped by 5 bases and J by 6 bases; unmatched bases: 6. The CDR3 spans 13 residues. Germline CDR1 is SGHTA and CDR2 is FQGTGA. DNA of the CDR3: TGTGCCAGCAGCCCCCCGGGACAGCCTGAAGCTTTCTTT. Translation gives CASSPPGQPEAFF.

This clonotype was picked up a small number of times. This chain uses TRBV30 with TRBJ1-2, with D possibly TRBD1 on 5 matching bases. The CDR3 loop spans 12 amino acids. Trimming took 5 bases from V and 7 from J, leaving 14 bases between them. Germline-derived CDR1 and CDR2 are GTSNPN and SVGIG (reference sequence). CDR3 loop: CAWSVRGGGYTF. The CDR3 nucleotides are TGTGCCTGGTCGGTCCGGGGGGGTGGCTACACCTTC. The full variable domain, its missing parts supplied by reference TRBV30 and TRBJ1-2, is SQTIHQWPATLVQPVGSPLSLECTVEGTSNPNLYWYRQAAGRGLQLLFYSVGIGQISSEVPQNLSASRPQDRQFILSSKKLLLSDSGFYLCAWSVRGGGYTFGSGTRLTVV.

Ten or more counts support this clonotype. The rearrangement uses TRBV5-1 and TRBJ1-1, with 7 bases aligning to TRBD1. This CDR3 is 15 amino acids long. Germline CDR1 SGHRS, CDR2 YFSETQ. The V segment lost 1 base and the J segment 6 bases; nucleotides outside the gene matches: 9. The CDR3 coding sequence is TGCGCCAGCAGCTTGCCGGGCGGGACAGACGCTGAAGCTTTCTTT. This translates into CASSLPGGTDAEAFF.

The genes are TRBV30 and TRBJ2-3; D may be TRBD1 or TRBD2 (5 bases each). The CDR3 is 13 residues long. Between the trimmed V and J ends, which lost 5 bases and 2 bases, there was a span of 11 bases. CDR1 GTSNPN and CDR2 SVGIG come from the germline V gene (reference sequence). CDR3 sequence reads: CAWGDPSTDTQYF. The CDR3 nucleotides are TGTGCCTGGGGGGACCCTTCCACAGATACGCAGTATTTT. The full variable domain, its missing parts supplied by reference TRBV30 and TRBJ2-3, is SQTIHQWPATLVQPVGSPLSLECTVEGTSNPNLYWYRQAAGRGLQLLFYSVGIGQISSEVPQNLSASRPQDRQFILSSKKLLLSDSGFYLCAWGDPSTDTQYFGPGTRLTVL.

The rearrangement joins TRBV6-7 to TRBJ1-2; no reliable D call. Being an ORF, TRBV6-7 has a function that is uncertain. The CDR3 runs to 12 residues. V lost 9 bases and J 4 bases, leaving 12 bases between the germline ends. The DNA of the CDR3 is TGTGCCAGACTCGTCTCGGGCTATGGCTACACCTTC. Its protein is CARLVSGYGYTF.